This TCR beta chain was profiled in a study of T cell responses to AZD1222 COVID-19 vaccine (dated by TCRdb to about 2021). Some background on the complete study: Because spike-specific TCR depth and breadth did not differ between the two schedules, AZD1222 recipients who got a second dose at roughly 4 weeks were pooled with those who got a second dose at roughly 12 weeks. A total of just over 230 trial participants underwent TCR sequencing, of whom 207 received two doses of AZD1222 and some 26 received two doses of the MenACWY control vaccine. Trial participants were enrolled into age subgroups of 18-55, 56-69 and 70-plus years, which contained around 140, 26 and 57 TCR-sequenced participants, respectively. Summary of the overall study and its limitations: Spike-specific TCR breadth and depth rose significantly after two AZD1222 doses compared with day 0 and with MenACWY recipients. CD4 TCRs associated with the vaccine covered the entire spike protein, and the dominant responses were in regions 160-218 and 743-854. In the small 56-69-year group, the increase in depth fell short of significance, most likely because of low power. Participants were mostly white British, with more females than males. The authors suggested clonal diversity may have been underestimated. Because no samples from the day 14 peak response were available, repertoires could be characterized only after the peak T cell response. Conclusions about previously exposed vaccinees are limited, since just 5 or 6 AZD1222 recipients were seropositive for SARS-CoV-2 at baseline. Reportedly, almost half of the unique spike-specific TCRs recognized epitopes lying outside the regions that are mutated in the B.1.351 and B.1.1.7 variants.

The CDR3 regions of human TCRbeta chains were analyzed by immunosequencing. Regarding the original processing steps: Repertoire TCRs were checked for matches against a reference library of SARS-CoV-2-specific TCRs that had been generated using the MIRA antigen-specificity platform. Breadth meant the fraction of unique TCRs that were SARS-CoV-2-associated, whereas depth meant the fraction of total T cells that were SARS-CoV-2-associated. Using the MIRA data, every spike-specific TCR was mapped to the spike region that the TCR reacted to and assigned to either a CD4 or a CD8 class. Log10-transformed breadth and depth values were compared by one-way ANOVA with Sidak's multiple comparisons tests. TCRdb retrieved this table from immuneACCESS and kept in-frame rearrangements only. Not all clones are present; in checked studies, unresolved V genes account for under half, and no reason is known for the remainder. The V and J calls and the clone size are those of that table, but D and trimming were determined from the DNA. The sample table holds 95,000 to 110,000 clones, of which around 90% were seen once. 20% of the sample belongs to the ten largest clones.

The CDR3, from cysteine to phenylalanine, totals 17 residues. The kept DNA is CDR3 alone, 51 bases in frame from the first base. Trimming costs V 2 bases and J 0 bases, and their ends lie 16 bases apart. From a lookup of the germline V gene, CDR1 and CDR2 are KGHSH and LQKENI. A single count supports this clone. Its antigen has not been determined. The record has no base qualities; no much larger clone is one base away. The sample's time point label is to be understood as: baseline before first vaccination. Vaccinee samples were obtained from the UK trials COV001 and COV002, which included a single-blind randomized controlled phase 2/3 trial of AZD1222 (ChAdOx1 nCoV-19) in healthy adults. Trial participant PBMC samples were collected at day 0 and day 28 after the second dose for TCRbeta chain sequencing.

This receptor was identified in an adult in good health. The source material was peripheral blood, sampled on day 0 of AZD1222 vaccination. Here the chain combines TRBV18 and TRBJ1-1, with the D segment identity uncertain. CDR3 sequence: CASSPSYTVPMNTEAFF. The bases read TGTGCCAGCTCACCAAGTTACACAGTTCCTATGAACACTGAAGCTTTCTTT.